This T cell receptor (beta chain) emerged from a study of cytomegalovirus exposure and HLA in healthy donors. V dropped 2 bases and J dropped 5 bases, with 13 bases sitting between them. This CDR3 has 14 residues. Looked up from germline, CDR1 is SGDLS and CDR2 is YYNGEE. This clone was picked up a small number of times. A multiplex PCR was run with 60 Vbeta primers and 13 Jbeta primers. Measured with immunoSEQ multiplex PCR; TCRdb has only the in-frame clones, and not every one. The sample shows 150,000 to 200,000 clones, roughly nine tenths of them seen only once. What was sequenced was PBMCs. The sequence came from a girl under three years old in good health and CMV-seronegative. The chain employs TRBV9 and TRBJ2-5, with a weak D call TRBD1 (6 bases). CDR3 protein: CASSVLGRGETQYF. For the CDR3, the DNA is TGTGCCAGCAGCGTTCTGGGCAGGGGTGAGACCCAGTACTTC.